One and the same sample provided the 27 T cell receptor beta chains below, sequenced in a study of metastatic and nonmetastatic thyroid tumors. TCRdb re-analyzed the PCR reads using MiXCR. The table records around 59,000 clones, 16% of them present only once. Thyroid surgery was performed in patients who had received no treatment beforehand. Sample: blood. These receptors were collected from a male donor with papillary thyroid cancer or a benign thyroid nodule (not recorded which). Some clones in this sample may be carry-over from other donors' samples.

About this clone itself: Distinct nucleotide sequences in the sample also encode this CDR3. The rearrangement links TRBV5-6 to TRBJ2-1, with a possible D match to TRBD1 (5 bases). Trimming shortened V by 1 base and J by 4 bases, and 12 bases separated the two germline ends. Germline V gene data show CDR1 as SGHDT and CDR2 as YYEEEE. There are 15 residues in the CDR3. CDR3 amino acids: CASSLWGGGYNEQFF. The CDR3 DNA reads TGTGCCAGCAGCTTGTGGGGCGGTGGTTACAATGAGCAGTTCTTC. The complete variable domain, with remaining parts taken from reference TRBV5-6 and TRBJ2-1, reads DAGVTQSPTHLIKTRGQQVTLRCSPKSGHDTVSWYQQALGQGPQFIFQYYEEEERQRGNFPDRFSGHQFPNYSSELNVNALLLGDSALYLCASSLWGGGYNEQFFGPGTRLTVL.

In this sample, this clone turned up a few times. The chain carries TRBV28 and TRBJ1-5; D is perhaps TRBD1 (6 bases). This CDR3 has 13 residues. The ends were cut back, 5 bases at V and 4 bases at J, with 9 bases in the middle. Germline CDR1 reads MDHEN; CDR2 reads SYDVKM. CDR3 in amino acids: CASSQGRNQPQHF. CDR3 in DNA: TGTGCCAGCAGTCAGGGGAGAAATCAGCCCCAGCATTTT.

This clone has a count of ten or more. The sample holds other DNA sequences that translate to the same CDR3. The CDR3 region has the DNA TGTGCCAGCAGTACCCGACAGGGTATGGGCTATAGAGAGACCCAGTACTTC. This codes for CASSTRQGMGYRETQYF. This sequence joins TRBV6-1 and TRBJ2-5; 7 bases are a match to TRBD1. The V and J ends lost 5 bases and 4 bases, in that order; junction bases with no gene match: 16. The length of the CDR3 is 17 residues. Germline assignment: CDR1 MNHNS and CDR2 SASEGT.

This clone occurred many times. The rearrangement joins TRBV7-2 to TRBJ2-2; 14 positions match TRBD2. The CDR3 covers 18 residues. With V trimmed by 4 bases and J by 2 bases, 6 bases remained unmatched. From germline, CDR1 is SGHTA and CDR2 FQGNSA. The CDR3 loop reads CASSSSGTSGGNTGELFF. The DNA for the CDR3 is TGTGCCAGCAGCTCCTCCGGGACTAGCGGGGGAAACACCGGGGAGCTGTTTTTT.

This clone has at least ten counts. The gene calls are TRBV20-1 and TRBJ2-1, with 7 bases aligning to TRBD2. With V trimmed by 3 bases and J by 14 bases, 10 bases remained unmatched. The CDR3 runs 12 residues. The V gene's germline CDR1 is DFQATT and CDR2 SNEGSKA (reference sequence). CDR3 DNA: TGCAGTGCTAGTTATGGAACCCGGGAGGAGTTCTTC. This encodes CSASYGTREEFF.

In its sample, this clone was seen many times. The chain has TRBV24-1 and TRBJ2-2, with D possibly being TRBD1 or TRBD2 (5 bases each). Trimming removed 10 bases from V and 0 bases from J, with 11 bases in between. The CDR3 is 14 amino acids. The germline gives CDR1 KGHDR, CDR2 SFDVKD. The CDR3 loop reads CATGDRTNTGELFF. The CDR3 nucleotides read TGTGCCACGGGAGACAGAACGAACACCGGGGAGCTGTTTTTT.

Details on this clone: The junction and the germline gene differ at one end; a read error may be behind it. This rearrangement joins TRBV5-1 to TRBJ2-2, with TRBD2 matching over 7 bases. Germline assignment: CDR1 SGHRS and CDR2 YFSETQ. This CDR3 contains 17 residues. The CDR3 reads CASSFGGTSANTAELFF. Here the CDR3 DNA reads TGCGCCAGCAGCTTTGGCGGTACTAGCGCGAACACCGCGGAGCTGTTTTTT.

CDR3 nucleotide sequence: TGTGCCAGCAGCTTAACCCTCGCGGGCTACGAGCAGTACTTC. This encodes CASSLTLAGYEQYF. The chain joins TRBV5-6 to TRBJ2-7, with a possible D match to TRBD2 (5 bases). Trimming stripped 2 bases from V and 3 bases from J, with 12 bases between. The CDR3 sequence is 14 residues long. CDR1 SGHDT and CDR2 YYEEEE come from the germline V gene.

This clone was recorded many times. V usage is TRBV4-2 and J usage is TRBJ2-5, with D possibly being TRBD2 (5 bases). The CDR3 is 16 amino acids. Trimming removed 0 bases at V and 0 bases at J, with 11 bases between. Germline loops: CDR1 LGHNA, CDR2 YNFKEQ. As DNA, the CDR3 is TGTGCCAGCAGCCAAGAAGGGCGGAGGTACCAAGAGACCCAGTACTTC. Amino acid sequence: CASSQEGRRYQETQYF.

There are a few counts of this clone. A much bigger clone sits one base away, suggesting this may be a read error. The chain employs TRBV30 and TRBJ2-5; D is unresolved. The CDR3 length is 12 residues. Trimming shortened V by 4 bases and J by 2 bases, and 8 bases separated the two germline ends. Germline V gives CDR1 GTSNPN, CDR2 SVGIG (reference sequence). CDR3 coding DNA: TGTGCCTGGAATTGCCCTCAAGAGACCCAGTACTTC. Protein sequence: CAWNCPQETQYF. Filled out from reference TRBV30 and TRBJ2-5, the complete variable domain reads SQTIHQWPATLVQPVGSPLSLECTVEGTSNPNLYWYRQAAGRGLQLLFYSVGIGQISSEVPQNLSASRPQDRQFILSSKKLLLSDSGFYLCAWNCPQETQYFGPGTRLLVL.

V usage is TRBV20-1 and J usage is TRBJ1-1; D unclear. The CDR3 length is 12 residues. With 1 base removed from V and 5 bases from J, the gap between germline ends came to 8 bases. Germline values: CDR1 DFQATT, CDR2 SNEGSKA (reference sequence). CDR3 in DNA: TGCAGTGCTAGAGTCGGGGAAACTGAAGCTTTCTTT. Encoded protein: CSARVGETEAFF.

This clone came up many times. V and J are TRBV2 and TRBJ2-1; D call uncertain. Germline V CDR1 and CDR2: SNHLY, FYNNEI. The CDR3 loop spans 14 amino acids. Trimming removed 3 bases from V and 2 bases from J, with 8 bases in between. The CDR3 spells CASSDRQTYNEQFF. The CDR3 coding sequence is TGTGCCAGCAGTGATCGGCAGACCTACAATGAGCAGTTCTTC.

The V call is TRBV15, the J call TRBJ2-5; 8 bases are shared with TRBD2. This CDR3 is 16 amino acids long. Germline V gene lookup returns CDR1 LNHNV and CDR2 YYDKDF (reference sequence). Trimming took 4 bases from V and 5 from J; bases not matched to a gene: 12. The CDR3 DNA follows: TGTGCCACCAGCAACCGGGACCTAGCGGGTGTTGAGACCCAGTACTTC. Its protein is CATSNRDLAGVETQYF.

This clone was picked up many times. The chain uses TRBV6-1 and TRBJ2-7; either TRBD1 or TRBD2 may supply D (6 bases each). This CDR3 region has 14 residues. Germline CDR1 reads MNHNS; CDR2 reads SASEGT. Trimming removed 2 bases at V and 6 bases at J, with 14 bases between. The CDR3 here is CASSEIVRGVEQYF. CDR3 in DNA: TGTGCCAGCAGTGAAATTGTTAGGGGGGTCGAGCAGTACTTC.

This clone was counted at least ten times. The junction departs from the called germline gene at one end, perhaps through a read error. The chain joins TRBV6-2 or TRBV6-3 to TRBJ1-1; the match to TRBD1 covers 7 bases. This CDR3 has 19 residues. The germline CDR1 and CDR2 sequences are MNHEY and SVGEGT. The CDR3 protein is CASSPLGQVWTLGSTETFF. Here the CDR3 DNA reads TGTGCCAGCAGTCCACTCGGACAGGTGTGGACGCTTGGTTCCACTGAAACTTTCTTT.

A few counts support this clone. The chain joins TRBV6-1 to TRBJ1-1, with D uncertain. Trimming took off 7 bases at V and 4 bases at J, with 13 bases between the two ends. This CDR3 contains 13 residues. Germline V lookup: CDR1 MNHNS, CDR2 SASEGT. DNA of the CDR3: TGTGCCAGCATCACAATCAGCCCCACTGAAGCTTTCTTT. It is translated as CASITISPTEAFF.

This clone was seen a few times. The chain joins TRBV6-6 to TRBJ1-5; D not certain. The CDR3 length is 17 residues. Germline values: CDR1 MNHNY, CDR2 SVGAGI (reference sequence). The ends were cut back, 0 bases at V and 2 bases at J, with 14 bases in the middle. In DNA, the CDR3 is TGTGCCAGCAGTTACTCTGTCCCCCCGGTGGGCAATCAGCCCCAGCATTTT. It is translated as CASSYSVPPVGNQPQHF.

There are many counts of this clone. The gene calls are TRBV7-6 and TRBJ1-5; D is uncertain. Germline CDR1 SGHVS, CDR2 FNYEAQ. Between the trimmed V and J ends, which lost 2 bases and 2 bases, there was a span of 4 bases. The CDR3 sequence is 13 residues long. The CDR3 bases are TGTGCCAGCAGCTTATACGGCAATCAGCCCCAGCATTTT. It specifies CASSLYGNQPQHF.

Remarks on this clone: With a much larger clone just one base away, this may be a read error. Other DNA sequences in the sample encode the same CDR3. The chain couples TRBV7-9 to TRBJ1-1; D is ambiguous. Germline CDR1 SEHNR, CDR2 FQNEAQ (reference sequence). CDR3 length equals 12 residues. This CDR3 reads CASSSRGTEAFF. For the CDR3, the DNA is TGTGCCAGTAGCTCGCGGGGTACTGAAGCTTTCTTT.

This clone occurred many times. This chain connects TRBV10-3 to TRBJ2-3; possibly TRBD1 for D (6 bases). CDR1 and CDR2 (germline): ENHRY, SYGVKD. The V gene lost 2 bases and the J gene lost 0 bases, with 9 bases spanning the gap. The CDR3 is 15 amino acids. CDR3 residues: CAISETGSSTDTQYF. In DNA form, the CDR3 reads TGTGCCATCAGTGAGACAGGGAGTAGCACAGATACGCAGTATTTT.

This chain joins TRBV6-1 and TRBJ1-2, with D possibly TRBD1 on 6 matching bases. Germline CDR1 and CDR2: MNHNS and SASEGT. The CDR3 length is 15 residues. V was pared by 6 bases and J by 7 bases, with 21 bases between. Written as DNA, the CDR3 is TGTGCCAGCAGATCGAGGGGGTACATACTGGGTGGCTACACCTTC. This translates into CASRSRGYILGGYTF.

In its sample, this clone was seen many times. The rearrangement joins TRBV19 to TRBJ1-6; D call uncertain. The CDR3 spans 16 residues. The germline V gene encodes CDR1 LNHDA and CDR2 SQIVND (reference sequence). V gave up 3 bases and J gave up 6 bases, with 15 bases separating them. As DNA, the CDR3 is TGTGCCAGTAGTATCCGCCGTGGGGATCCTAATTCACCCCTCCACTTT. Protein: CASSIRRGDPNSPLHF.

This clone was detected many times. This chain links TRBV5-5 with TRBJ1-1, with 11 positions matching TRBD1. The CDR3 runs to 14 residues. Germline values: CDR1 SGHKS, CDR2 YYEKEE (reference sequence). The V segment lost 4 bases and the J segment 5 bases; nucleotides outside the gene matches: 4. The CDR3 region is CASSVDRGHTEAFF. The DNA of the CDR3 is TGTGCCAGCAGCGTGGACAGGGGGCATACTGAAGCTTTCTTT. The full variable domain, its missing parts supplied by reference TRBV5-5 and TRBJ1-1, is DAGVTQSPTHLIKTRGQQVTLRCSPISGHKSVSWYQQVLGQGPQFIFQYYEKEERGRGNFPDRFSARQFPNYSSELNVNALLLGDSALYLCASSVDRGHTEAFFGQGTRLTVV.

This clone was counted at least ten times. CDR3 nucleotide sequence: TGTGCCACCAGTGACTGGACAGGGGCGAACACCGGGGAGCTGTTTTTT. Translation: CATSDWTGANTGELFF. The rearrangement uses TRBV24-1 and TRBJ2-2, with TRBD1 matching over 9 bases. The V gene end was trimmed by 4 bases and the J gene end by 0 bases; junction bases not matched to a gene: 2. CDR1 and CDR2 from the germline V gene are KGHDR and SFDVKD. CDR3 length: 16 residues.

This clone has ten or more counts. V gene TRBV15 combines with J gene TRBJ2-1; 9 bases are a match to TRBD2. The germline CDR1 and CDR2 sequences are LNHNV and YYDKDF (reference sequence). J was trimmed by 3 bases and V by 3 bases; bases with no gene match: 3. The CDR3 sequence is 15 residues long. DNA for the CDR3: TGTGCCACCAGCAGGATAGCGGGGGACTACAATGAGCAGTTCTTC. As protein: CATSRIAGDYNEQFF.

The table lists this clone with many counts. The chain carries TRBV5-1 and TRBJ2-7; the D is unclear. The CDR3 is 13 amino acids. Germline CDR1 SGHRS, CDR2 YFSETQ. With 2 bases removed from V and 4 bases from J, the gap between germline ends came to 10 bases. This CDR3 is CASSFSARYEQYF. CDR3 nucleotides: TGCGCCAGCAGCTTTTCAGCGAGGTACGAGCAGTACTTC. Full variable domain (rest looked up from reference TRBV5-1 and TRBJ2-7): KAGVTQTPRYLIKTRGQQVTLSCSPISGHRSVSWYQQTPGQGLQFLFEYFSETQRNKGNFPGRFSGRQFSNSRSEMNVSTLELGDSALYLCASSFSARYEQYFGPGTRLTVT.

This clone was picked up a small number of times. The J gene is TRBJ1-5, the V gene TRBV12-3 or TRBV12-4; 8 bases match TRBD1. The CDR3 is 14 residues long. The trim removed 7 bases at V and 6 bases at J, leaving 8 bases unmatched. CDR3 nucleotide sequence: TGTGCCAGCACCACGGACAGGGAAGGTCAGCCCCAGCATTTT. It codes for CASTTDREGQPQHF.